The rows below give T cell receptor beta chains drawn from one sample of a study of T cells after yellow fever vaccination. MiXCR was run by TCRdb on the 5' RACE reads, yielding one entry per CDR3 protein. Among around 590,000 distinct CDR3 sequences listed, 9% to 15% were seen once. This material consisted of PBMCs, taken on the day of the yellow fever booster vaccination. The receptors derive from a young man who received the YFV17D yellow fever vaccine. The CDR3 runs from the conserved cysteine through the conserved F or W. D genes are given only for firm matches. Where a row states a size, it is once, few, many or the class of an expanded clone; other rows omit it.

cdr3_nt cdr3_aa d_call j_call v_call clone_size
TGTGCCAGCGGCCTTGGGGGCGGGAGCCTCTACAATGAGCAGTTCTTC CASGLGGGSLYNEQFF - TRBJ2-1 TRBV7-9 -
TGTGCCAGCAGTTACGGAGAACAGGGTTTTCATGAGCAGTTCTTC CASSYGEQGFHEQFF - TRBJ2-1 TRBV6-5 -
TGTGCCAGCAGTCCTATGCCTCTAGCGGGAGGCGCCGGGGGCTACAATGAGCAGTTCTTC CASSPMPLAGGAGGYNEQFF TRBD2 TRBJ2-1 TRBV6-2/TRBV6-3 -
TGCGCCAGCAGCTTTTACGGGCCCCGGGATGAGCAGTTCTTC CASSFYGPRDEQFF - TRBJ2-1 TRBV5-1 -
TGCGCCAGCAGCTTGCGGGACTTTGACAGGTCAGATACGCAGTATTTT CASSLRDFDRSDTQYF - TRBJ2-3 TRBV5-1 -
TGCAGCGTTGAGACAAGTGACGAGCAGTACTTC CSVETSDEQYF - TRBJ2-7 TRBV29-1 few
TGCAGTGCAGTCAGGGAATACGAGCAGTACTTC CSAVREYEQYF - TRBJ2-7 TRBV20-1 many
TGTGCTAGCAGCTTAGGAATAGCGGGACCCTACAATGAGCAGTTCTTC CASSLGIAGPYNEQFF TRBD2 TRBJ2-1 TRBV7-7 -
TGTGCCAGCAGCGAGGGACCGGGGTTAATCCGAAACACCATATATTTT CASSEGPGLIRNTIYF - TRBJ1-3 TRBV7-9 -
TGCAGCGTTGGGAGGGCGGGGGAGACCCAGTACTTC CSVGRAGETQYF - TRBJ2-5 TRBV29-1 many
TGTGCCAGCAATCAAGACCTCTCTGGAAACACCATATATTTT CASNQDLSGNTIYF - TRBJ1-3 TRBV28 few
TGCGCCAGCAGCTTGATGGCAAGCGGACCCAATGAGCAGTTCTTC CASSLMASGPNEQFF - TRBJ2-1 TRBV5-1 many
TGTGCCAGTACCGATCCTTACAGGGGCACCGGGGAGCTGTTTTTT CASTDPYRGTGELFF TRBD1 TRBJ2-2 TRBV19 -
TGTGCCAGCAGCTTGGAGATTGCGGGGGACTACGAGCAGTACTTC CASSLEIAGDYEQYF TRBD2 TRBJ2-7 TRBV7-6 few
TGCAGTGCTACCTCCGGGACAGGGGTTCTAGACGAGCAGTACTTC CSATSGTGVLDEQYF TRBD1 TRBJ2-7 TRBV20-1 few
TGTGCCAGCAGCTTAGAGGGGTTTCGGGAAAAACTGTTTTTT CASSLEGFREKLFF - TRBJ1-4 TRBV7-9 -
TGCGCCAGCAGCTGGATAGGGGGAGATACGCAGTATTTT CASSWIGGDTQYF - TRBJ2-3 TRBV5-1 many
TGCAGCGTTGAAGGGGAGGGAGCAGATACGCAGTATTTT CSVEGEGADTQYF TRBD2 TRBJ2-3 TRBV29-1 once
TGCAGCGTTACGATTCCGGGACAGGGTGGGACCTATGGCTACACCTTC CSVTIPGQGGTYGYTF TRBD1 TRBJ1-2 TRBV29-1 few
TGTGCCTGGAGTGCCCGGACAGCCAAAAACATTCAGTACTTC CAWSARTAKNIQYF - TRBJ2-4 TRBV30 few
TGTGCCATCAGTGATGTAAGGCCTAGCGGGAGTAGTAGCAATGAGCAGTTCTTC CAISDVRPSGSSSNEQFF TRBD2 TRBJ2-1 TRBV10-3 -
TGTGCCAGCAGACCGACCCGAATAGGACTTTCTCTTGGGAATGAGCAGTTCTTC CASRPTRIGLSLGNEQFF - TRBJ2-1 TRBV27 few
TGTGCCAGGACTGGAGCCGCCGGGGGGGAGACCCAGTACTTC CARTGAAGGETQYF TRBD2 TRBJ2-5 TRBV27 few
TGTGCCAGTAGTATTGAGACAGGGAACCGATACGAGCAGTACTTC CASSIETGNRYEQYF TRBD1 TRBJ2-7 TRBV19 -